The 5 T cell receptor beta chains given below trace back to one sample, sequenced in a study of response to subunit inactivated influenza vaccine. TCRdb re-derived calls from the RT-PCR reads in MiXCR, one entry per CDR3 protein. The sample records 650,000 or so distinct CDR3 sequences, less than 15% being singletons. The sample consisted of PBMCs from blood, taken approximately 15 days before vaccination. The receptors were sampled from a man aged 50 to 60 who received an inactivated influenza vaccine.

The rearrangement links TRBV6-1 to TRBJ2-1, with D perhaps matching TRBD2 (6 bases). V was trimmed by 11 bases and J by 7 bases, leaving 18 bases between them. This CDR3 spans 13 amino acids. Looked up from germline, CDR1 is MNHNS and CDR2 is SASEGT. The CDR3 sequence: CACGASETNEQFF. The CDR3 bases are TGTGCCTGTGGGGCTAGCGAGACTAATGAGCAGTTCTTC.

This clonotype was detected only a few times. J is TRBJ1-2 and V is TRBV7-9; D possibly corresponds to TRBD1 (5 bases). Germline V CDR1 and CDR2: SEHNR, FQNEAQ (reference sequence). This CDR3 contains 15 residues. The V gene lost 1 base and the J gene lost 8 bases, with 17 bases spanning the gap. The CDR3 protein is CASSLGRVQVLGYTF. CDR3 coding DNA: TGTGCCAGCAGCTTAGGGAGGGTACAGGTACTCGGCTACACCTTC.

This clonotype has more than one count but fewer than ten. This chain uses TRBV20-1 with TRBJ2-7; 8 bases fit TRBD1. The V gene end was trimmed by 1 base and the J gene end by 6 bases; junction bases not matched to a gene: 11. CDR3 length: 15 amino acids. Germline CDR1 is DFQATT and CDR2 is SNEGSKA (reference sequence). The CDR3 bases are TGCAGTGCTAGAGCGCCGGGACAGGCGGCCGGCGAGCAGTACTTC. It specifies CSARAPGQAAGEQYF.

V gene TRBV7-2 combines with J gene TRBJ2-3, with TRBD2 matching over 8 bases. The CDR3 totals 13 residues. Trimming at V came to 5 bases and at J to 3 bases, leaving 1 base not matched to a gene. Germline assignment: CDR1 SGHTA and CDR2 FQGNSA. CDR3 loop: CASSAGGTDTQYF. CDR3 sequence (DNA): TGTGCCAGCAGCGCGGGGGGTACAGATACGCAGTATTTT.

This clonotype was seen a handful of times. The chain is built from TRBV27 and TRBJ2-2; 8 bases map to TRBD1. J gave up 5 bases and V 4 bases, and 9 bases lay outside the gene matches. The CDR3 totals 16 residues. CDR1 MNHEY and CDR2 SMNVEV come from the germline V gene (reference sequence). CDR3: CASSSYWTGHTGELFF. In nucleotides, the CDR3 is TGTGCCAGCAGTTCGTATTGGACAGGGCATACCGGGGAGCTGTTTTTT.